This T cell receptor (beta chain) was identified in a study of response to subunit inactivated influenza vaccine. General study findings and limits: It was the authors' suggestion that each seasonal influenza vaccination recruits few new T cells.

Notes on this clonotype: What it binds is not known.

Using its own MiXCR run on the RT-PCR reads, TCRdb lists one record per CDR3 protein. The table lists about 570,000 distinct CDR3 sequences, around 11% of them singletons. Per germline, CDR1 SEHNR and CDR2 FQNEAQ (reference sequence). The CDR3 has 12 amino acids. V shed 4 bases and J shed 2 bases, with 6 bases lying between them. The specimen was PBMCs from blood, collected on the day of vaccination. The source is a man aged 45-65 years who received an inactivated influenza vaccine. The V and J genes are TRBV7-9 and TRBJ2-7; D is unclear. CDR3 DNA: TGTGCCAGCAGCTCCAACCCCTACGAGCAGTACTTC. The encoded protein is CASSSNPYEQYF.